Each of the 25 T cell receptor beta chains below was sequenced from the same sample in a study of shared T cell receptors in the human thymus. Profiled with immunoSEQ multiplex PCR; TCRdb holds only in-frame clones, not every one. Of roughly 700,000 clones listed, roughly 90% are singletons. These data also featured in a second study, about human thymus T cells.

Sequencing was carried out using thymocytes. The origin of the receptors is a boy younger than two with a congenital heart defect.

This chain uses TRBV27 with TRBJ2-5, with TRBD1 as a possible D gene (6 bases). The assigned J gene may be wrong: the sequence end matches TRBJ2-7 better. The germline V gene has CDR1 MNHEY and CDR2 SMNVEV (reference sequence). This CDR3 has 16 amino acids. The CDR3 DNA reads TGTGCCAGCAGTTTATATACCCACAGGGTACCCTACGAGCAGTACTTC. Protein sequence: CASSLYTHRVPYEQYF.

This chain links TRBV5-1 with TRBJ2-3; D is possibly TRBD2 (5 bases). Germline CDR1 SGHRS, CDR2 YFSETQ. This CDR3 has 15 amino acids. V gave up 4 bases and J gave up 3 bases, with 15 bases separating them. CDR3: CASSRGAGRTDTQYF. The DNA for the CDR3 is TGCGCCAGCAGCCGGGGAGCTGGCAGAACAGATACGCAGTATTTT.

The chain couples TRBV10-2 to TRBJ2-3, with 11 bases matching TRBD2. CDR3 length: 15 residues. The germline V gene has CDR1 WSHSY and CDR2 SAAADI. J lost 2 bases, V lost 6 bases, and 4 bases had no gene match. The CDR3 nucleotides are TGCGCCAGCAGCCCGGGACTAGCGGTCACAGATACGCAGTATTTT. Its translation: CASSPGLAVTDTQYF.

In this sample, this clone turned up a few times. The genes are TRBV5-4 and TRBJ2-7, with TRBD2 identical over 8 bases. V shed 0 bases, J shed 2 bases, and the junction held 4 bases outside the gene matches. The germline V gene has CDR1 SGHNT and CDR2 YYREEE (reference sequence). The CDR3 sequence is 15 residues long. CDR3 sequence reads: CASSLGAGGPYEQYF. In DNA, the CDR3 is TGTGCCAGCAGCTTGGGGGCGGGGGGCCCCTACGAGCAGTACTTC.

The CDR3 sequence: CSVDGGGEQYF. For the CDR3, the DNA is TGCAGCGTTGATGGGGGCGGCGAGCAGTACTTC. This sequence joins TRBV29-1 and TRBJ2-7; tentatively, D is TRBD1 (6 bases). This CDR3 region has 11 residues. V lost 3 bases and J lost 6, with 9 bases in between. The germline CDR1 and CDR2 sequences are SQVTM and ANQGSEA.

This chain joins TRBV14 and TRBJ1-4; weak D call: TRBD1 (5 bases). From germline, CDR1 is SGHDN and CDR2 FVKESK. V was clipped by 0 bases and J by 12 bases, with 17 bases between them. The CDR3 sequence is 15 residues long. The CDR3 loop is CASSQEGGRPWELFF. DNA for the CDR3: TGTGCCAGCAGCCAAGAGGGGGGACGGCCTTGGGAACTGTTTTTT.

The V gene is TRBV9, the J gene TRBJ2-7; D gene uncertain. The germline gives CDR1 SGDLS, CDR2 YYNGEE. The CDR3 is 15 residues long. V was trimmed by 0 bases and J by 2 bases, leaving 12 bases between them. The CDR3 DNA follows: TGTGCCAGCAGCGTAGGTGGCTTTCCCACCTACGAGCAGTACTTC. Translating gives CASSVGGFPTYEQYF.

This chain connects TRBV13 to TRBJ1-3, with TRBD1 as a possible D gene (5 bases). CDR1 and CDR2 (germline): PRHDT, FYEKMQ (reference sequence). The CDR3 is 15 residues long. Trimming pared 3 bases from V and 6 bases from J, leaving 15 bases between. CDR3 sequence (DNA): TGTGCCAGCAGCTTTCGTCCAGGGATGACAAACACCATATATTTT. Its protein product is CASSFRPGMTNTIYF.

This sequence joins TRBV27 and TRBJ1-2, with a weak D call TRBD1 (5 bases). The CDR3 has 14 amino acids. Germline lookup yields CDR1 MNHEY and CDR2 SMNVEV (reference sequence). The V gene lost 2 bases and the J gene lost 6 bases, with 13 bases spanning the gap. The CDR3 is CASSLKGQGNGYTF. The CDR3 DNA reads TGTGCCAGCAGTTTAAAGGGGCAGGGAAATGGCTACACCTTC.

J is TRBJ2-2 and V is TRBV30; D gene unclear. Trimming shortened V by 0 bases and J by 3 bases, and 8 bases separated the two germline ends. CDR3 length: 14 amino acids. CDR1 and CDR2 from the germline V gene are GTSNPN and SVGIG (reference sequence). The CDR3 loop is CAWSVPGYTGELFF. CDR3 nucleotide sequence: TGTGCCTGGAGTGTACCCGGGTACACCGGGGAGCTGTTTTTT.

The chain employs TRBV19 and TRBJ2-5; 8 bases align to TRBD1. There are 16 residues in the CDR3. Germline trimming cut 7 bases from V and 3 bases from J; bases unmatched to any gene: 13. Looked up from germline, CDR1 is LNHDA and CDR2 is SQIVND (reference sequence). CDR3 protein: CASTGQGSKNEETQYF. CDR3 coding DNA: TGTGCCAGTACTGGACAGGGTAGCAAAAACGAAGAGACCCAGTACTTC.

The chain carries TRBV19 and TRBJ1-5, with TRBD1 matching over 7 bases. V lost 1 base to trimming and J lost 3 bases; unmatched junction nucleotides: 6. The CDR3 length is 16 residues. Looked up from germline, CDR1 is LNHDA and CDR2 is SQIVND (reference sequence). CDR3 sequence reads: CASSIAWDSLNQPQHF. CDR3 nucleotides: TGTGCCAGTAGTATAGCCTGGGACAGCCTCAATCAGCCCCAGCATTTT.

Remarks on this clone: Other nucleotide sequences in the sample specify the same CDR3. This sequence joins TRBV18 and TRBJ2-5, with D maybe TRBD2 (5 bases). The V gene's germline CDR1 is KGHSH and CDR2 LQKENI. Between the trimmed V and J ends, which lost 3 bases and 5 bases, there was a span of 7 bases. The CDR3 consists of 12 residues. CDR3: CASSPAGETQYF. The CDR3 nucleotides read TGTGCCAGCTCACCCGCGGGTGAGACCCAGTACTTC.

The chain couples TRBV5-1 to TRBJ1-2; 8 bases align to TRBD1. Per germline, CDR1 SGHRS and CDR2 YFSETQ. The CDR3 length is 15 residues. Trimming took 4 bases from V and 3 from J; bases not matched to a gene: 8. CDR3 bases: TGCGCCAGCAGCCCCGGACAGGGTTCGGACTATGGCTACACCTTC. Encoded protein: CASSPGQGSDYGYTF.

The V call is TRBV7-2, the J call TRBJ2-7; TRBD1 aligns across 9 bases. Germline assignment: CDR1 SGHTA and CDR2 FQGNSA. The V and J ends lost 2 bases and 3 bases, in that order; junction bases with no gene match: 5. The CDR3 loop spans 15 amino acids. The CDR3 here is CASSLYRGPHYEQYF. DNA of the CDR3: TGTGCCAGCAGCTTATACAGGGGGCCCCACTACGAGCAGTACTTC.

This clone occurred a few times. This chain links TRBV19 with TRBJ1-4; D not certain. Germline CDR1 and CDR2: LNHDA and SQIVND (reference sequence). The CDR3 totals 15 residues. V lost 2 bases, J lost 0 bases, and 7 bases lay in between. CDR3 protein: CASSIKPTTNEKLFF. The CDR3 DNA is TGTGCCAGTAGTATAAAGCCTACAACTAATGAAAAACTGTTTTTT.

The genes are TRBV20-1 and TRBJ1-2, with D unclear. V lost 4 bases to trimming and J lost 8 bases, with 11 bases between them. In germline, CDR1 is DFQATT, CDR2 SNEGSKA (reference sequence). CDR3 length: 11 amino acids. Written as DNA, the CDR3 is TGCAGTGCTACTATTCGGGGAGGCTACACCTTC. Translation: CSATIRGGYTF.

This clone showed up just once. This sequence joins TRBV4-2 and TRBJ2-1; TRBD2 matches 8 bases. V lost 1 base to trimming and J lost 5 bases; unmatched junction nucleotides: 7. Per the germline V gene, CDR1 is LGHNA and CDR2 is YNFKEQ. The CDR3 length is 16 residues. The CDR3 DNA reads as TGTGCCAGCAGCCAAGTCCTAACTAGCGGACACAATGAGCAGTTCTTC. This encodes CASSQVLTSGHNEQFF.

This clone was detected a few times. The genes are TRBV15 and TRBJ2-7; TRBD1 matches at 8 bases. In germline, CDR1 is LNHNV, CDR2 YYDKDF (reference sequence). V gave up 3 bases and J gave up 3 bases; unmatched junction bases: 16. The CDR3 is made up of 18 amino acids. In DNA form, the CDR3 reads TGTGCCACCAGCAGCCGGCTTTCCCTAGACAGGGGAAACTACGAGCAGTACTTC. It encodes CATSSRLSLDRGNYEQYF.

J is TRBJ2-7 and V is TRBV10-2, with 9 bases lining up with TRBD1. The CDR3 runs 18 residues. The V and J ends lost 5 bases and 3 bases, in that order; junction bases with no gene match: 17. Per the germline V gene, CDR1 is WSHSY and CDR2 is SAAADI. The CDR3 nucleotides are TGCGCCAGCAGTTCGGCCGGGACAGGGAGTCCTCATTACTACGAGCAGTACTTC. Amino acid sequence: CASSSAGTGSPHYYEQYF.

The chain joins TRBV21-1 to TRBJ2-3; TRBD2 reflects the table's D call only, with no check against the DNA. TRBV21-1 is a documented pseudogene. The CDR3 runs 15 residues. CDR3 sequence reads: CASTLLAGEPDTQYF. The DNA of the CDR3 is TGTGCCAGCACCCTGTTAGCGGGAGAACCAGATACGCAGTATTTT.

The V call is TRBV9, the J call TRBJ1-2; 8 nucleotides align to TRBD1. The V gene end was trimmed by 4 bases and the J gene end by 1 base; junction bases not matched to a gene: 12. The CDR3 has 17 amino acids. Germline assignment: CDR1 SGDLS and CDR2 YYNGEE. In DNA, the CDR3 is TGTGCCAGCAGCTATCAGCGGGACAGGACTGTTAACTATGGCTACACCTTC. Amino acid sequence: CASSYQRDRTVNYGYTF.

The chain recombines TRBV5-1 with TRBJ1-2; maybe TRBD1 (6 bases). Looked up from germline, CDR1 is SGHRS and CDR2 is YFSETQ. The V end lost 0 bases, the J end lost 4 bases, and 19 bases lay between the germline ends. This CDR3 region has 17 residues. This CDR3 reads CASSLGSRGQPFYGYTF. The CDR3 bases are TGCGCCAGCAGCTTGGGAAGTCGCGGACAGCCTTTCTATGGCTACACCTTC. Together with reference TRBV5-1 and TRBJ1-2, the CDR3 gives the full variable domain: KAGVTQTPRYLIKTRGQQVTLSCSPISGHRSVSWYQQTPGQGLQFLFEYFSETQRNKGNFPGRFSGRQFSNSRSEMNVSTLELGDSALYLCASSLGSRGQPFYGYTFGSGTRLTVV.

The V call is TRBV21-1, the J call TRBJ1-1; the table gives TRBD1 as D, unverified against the DNA. TRBV21-1 is labeled a pseudogene. The CDR3 covers 16 residues. The CDR3 region is CASSKEWLRGNTEAFF. The CDR3 nucleotides are TGTGCCAGCAGCAAAGAATGGCTCAGGGGAAACACTGAAGCTTTCTTT.

This CDR3 reads CASSSPHREIGNTIYF. The CDR3 DNA reads TGTGCCAGCAGCTCCCCCCACAGGGAGATTGGAAACACCATATATTTT. The V call is TRBV5-6, the J call TRBJ1-3; weak D call: TRBD1 (6 bases). Between the trimmed V and J ends, which lost 3 bases and 3 bases, there was a span of 16 bases. This CDR3 is built from 16 residues. The germline gives CDR1 SGHDT, CDR2 YYEEEE.